A single sample gave rise to the 10 T cell receptor beta chains below, sequenced in a study of regulatory T cells in long-lasting Graves disease. Time point: newly diagnosed GD, antithyroid drugs for less than 3 months. The TCR library was made from RNA that had been extracted from PBMCs in TRIzol. Building the TCR beta libraries relied on iRepertoire HTBI primers, and CDR3 regions underwent Arm-PCR. TCRdb processed the multiplex PCR reads anew with MiXCR; each CDR3 protein has one entry. This repertoire shows more than 300,000 distinct CDR3 sequences, roughly a sixth found once; its top ten account for over 20%. Sample: peripheral blood mononuclear cells (PBMCs), taken at new diagnosis, from a patient treated with antithyroid drugs. The receptors stem from a female donor with Graves disease.

This clonotype was detected many times. The genes are TRBV15 and TRBJ2-1; D possibly uses TRBD1 or TRBD2 (5 bases each). The CDR3 totals 15 residues. V lost 0 bases and J 4 bases, leaving 10 bases between the germline ends. Germline V CDR1 and CDR2: LNHNV, YYDKDF (reference sequence). This chain's CDR3 is CATSRELGVYNEQFF. CDR3 in DNA: TGTGCCACCAGCAGAGAGTTGGGGGTTTACAATGAGCAGTTCTTC.

This clonotype was detected only a few times. V usage is TRBV6-1 and J usage is TRBJ2-7; D not resolved. The CDR3 is 15 amino acids. Germline CDR1 MNHNS, CDR2 SASEGT. V gave up 8 bases and J gave up 2 bases, with 19 bases separating them. The DNA for the CDR3 is TGTGCCAGCCACAAGCACCCCCTTCCAACCTACGAGCAGTACTTC. Translated: CASHKHPLPTYEQYF.

The CDR3 nucleotides read TGTGCCAGCAGTTTCGACTTGGACAGGGTGCCAGATACGCAGTATTTT. This codes for CASSFDLDRVPDTQYF. The chain has TRBV12-3 or TRBV12-4 and TRBJ2-4, with TRBD1 matching 8 bases. The J call may be incorrect, as the DNA end agrees better with TRBJ2-3. The CDR3 totals 16 residues.

Regarding this clonotype: A junction boundary mismatches the germline segment, possibly from a read error. The chain combines TRBV4-3 with TRBJ2-1; TRBD2 matches at 10 bases. This CDR3 spans 16 amino acids. Germline assignment: CDR1 LGHNA and CDR2 YSLEER. CDR3 DNA: TGCGCCAGCAGCCGACGTAGGCTAGCGGGGGCGAATGAGCAGTCCTTC. Amino acid sequence: CASSRRRLAGANEQSF.

This clonotype was seen ten or more times. This chain links TRBV12-3 or TRBV12-4 with TRBJ2-1; D gene unclear. V was shortened by 5 bases and J by 8 bases, with 19 bases between the two germline ends. The CDR3 is 15 amino acids. The CDR3, as DNA: TGTGCCAGCAGTACAACACTTGGCTTTACCTATGAGCAGTTCTTC. This gives the protein CASSTTLGFTYEQFF.

V is TRBV28 and J is TRBJ2-5, with TRBD2 matching 9 bases. After removal of 3 bases from V and 5 bases from J, the junction contained 7 bases not matched to a gene. The length of the CDR3 is 15 residues. From germline, CDR1 is MDHEN and CDR2 SYDVKM. This CDR3 reads CASSFERGVRETQYF. The CDR3 nucleotides are TGTGCCAGCAGTTTCGAGCGGGGGGTTCGGGAGACCCAGTACTTC.

This clonotype was recorded at least ten times. The J gene is TRBJ2-7, the V gene TRBV30; D gene uncertain. V was shortened by 1 base and J by 6 bases, with 16 bases between the two germline ends. The germline V gene encodes CDR1 GTSNPN and CDR2 SVGIG (reference sequence). The CDR3 is made up of 14 amino acids. The CDR3 DNA sequence: TGTGCCTGGAGTGCTGGACGATCGGTTGGCGAGCAGTACTTC. It is translated as CAWSAGRSVGEQYF.

This clonotype showed up many times. CDR3: CSARLGGSYGNTIYF. The CDR3 nucleotides are TGCAGTGCCAGGCTTGGGGGGTCGTATGGAAACACCATATATTTT. V usage is TRBV20-1 and J usage is TRBJ1-3, with a possible D match to TRBD1 (5 bases). Germline V gene sequence: CDR1 DFQATT, CDR2 SNEGSKA (reference sequence). Trimming stripped 6 bases from V and 3 bases from J, with 18 bases between. This CDR3 spans 15 amino acids.

This clonotype was detected many times. CDR3 amino acids: CASSSHRSTTNYGYTF. For the CDR3, the DNA is TGTGCCAGCAGTTCCCACCGATCGACAACAAACTATGGCTACACCTTC. The gene calls are TRBV6-5 and TRBJ1-2, with D uncertain. The V end lost 4 bases, the J end lost 2 bases, and 17 bases lay between the germline ends. The CDR3 has 16 amino acids. CDR1 and CDR2 from the germline V gene are MNHEY and SVGAGI.

On this clonotype: Being one base from a much bigger clone, this may be a read error. The chain is built from TRBV2 and TRBJ2-5; the D call may be TRBD1 or TRBD2 (5 bases each). The J call may be in error: the DNA end matches TRBJ2-1 better. This CDR3 region has 14 residues. Germline V CDR1 and CDR2: SNHLY, FYNNEI. The DNA for the CDR3 is TGTGCCAGCAGGGTGGGGGTCGCCTACAGTGAGCAGTTCTTC. As protein: CASRVGVAYSEQFF.